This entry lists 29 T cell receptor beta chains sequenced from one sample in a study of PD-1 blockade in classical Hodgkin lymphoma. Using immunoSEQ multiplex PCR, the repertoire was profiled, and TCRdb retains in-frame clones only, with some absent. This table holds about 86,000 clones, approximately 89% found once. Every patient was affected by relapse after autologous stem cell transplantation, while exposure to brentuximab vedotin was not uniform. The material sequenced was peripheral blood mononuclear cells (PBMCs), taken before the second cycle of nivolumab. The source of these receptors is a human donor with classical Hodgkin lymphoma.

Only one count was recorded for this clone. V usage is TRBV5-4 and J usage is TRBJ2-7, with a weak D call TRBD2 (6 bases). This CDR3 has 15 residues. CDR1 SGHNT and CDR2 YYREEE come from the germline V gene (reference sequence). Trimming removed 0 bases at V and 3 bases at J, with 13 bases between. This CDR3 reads CASSLAGQGGYEQYF. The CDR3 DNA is TGTGCCAGCAGCTTGGCCGGCCAGGGAGGCTACGAGCAGTACTTC.

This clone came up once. CDR3 protein: CASSLGPPLTYNEQFF. For the CDR3, the DNA is TGTGCCAGCAGCTTGGGACCCCCTCTGACCTACAATGAGCAGTTCTTC. The chain uses TRBV5-6 and TRBJ2-1; D is uncertain. V lost 0 bases and J 2 bases, leaving 12 bases between the germline ends. This CDR3 spans 16 amino acids. The germline V gene has CDR1 SGHDT and CDR2 YYEEEE.

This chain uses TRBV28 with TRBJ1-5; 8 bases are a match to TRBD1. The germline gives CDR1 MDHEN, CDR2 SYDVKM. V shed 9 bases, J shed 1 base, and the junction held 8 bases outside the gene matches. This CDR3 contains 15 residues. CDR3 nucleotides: TGTGCCAGTAAAAGACAGGGGATAAGCAATCAGCCCCAGCATTTT. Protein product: CASKRQGISNQPQHF.

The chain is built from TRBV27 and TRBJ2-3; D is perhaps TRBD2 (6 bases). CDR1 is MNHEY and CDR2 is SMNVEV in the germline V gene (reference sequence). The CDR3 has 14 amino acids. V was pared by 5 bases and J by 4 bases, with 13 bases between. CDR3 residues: CASSPLTSADTQYF. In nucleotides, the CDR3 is TGTGCCAGCAGTCCCCTGACTAGTGCAGATACGCAGTATTTT.

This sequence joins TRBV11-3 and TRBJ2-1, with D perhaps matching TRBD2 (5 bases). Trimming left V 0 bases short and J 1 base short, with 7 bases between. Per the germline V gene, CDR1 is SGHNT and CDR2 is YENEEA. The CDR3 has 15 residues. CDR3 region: CASSLDLASYNEQFF. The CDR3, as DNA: TGTGCCAGCAGCTTAGATTTAGCGTCCTACAATGAGCAGTTCTTC.

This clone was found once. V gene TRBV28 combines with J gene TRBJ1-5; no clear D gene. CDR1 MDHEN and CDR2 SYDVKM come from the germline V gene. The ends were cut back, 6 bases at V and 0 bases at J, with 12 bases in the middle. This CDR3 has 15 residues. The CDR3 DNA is TGTGCCAGCAGCCATGACGGAGCTAGCAATCAGCCCCAGCATTTT. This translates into CASSHDGASNQPQHF. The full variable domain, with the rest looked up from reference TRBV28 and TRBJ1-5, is DVKVTQSSRYLVKRTGEKVFLECVQDMDHENMFWYRQDPGLGLRLIYFSYDVKMKEKGDIPEGYSVSREKKERFSLILESASTNQTSMYLCASSHDGASNQPQHFGDGTRLSIL.

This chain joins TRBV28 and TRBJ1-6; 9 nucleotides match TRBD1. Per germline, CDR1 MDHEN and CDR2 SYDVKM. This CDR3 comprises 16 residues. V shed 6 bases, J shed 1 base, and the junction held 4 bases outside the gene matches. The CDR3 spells CASRKQGASYNSPLHF. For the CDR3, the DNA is TGTGCCAGCAGAAAACAGGGGGCTTCCTATAATTCACCCCTCCACTTT.

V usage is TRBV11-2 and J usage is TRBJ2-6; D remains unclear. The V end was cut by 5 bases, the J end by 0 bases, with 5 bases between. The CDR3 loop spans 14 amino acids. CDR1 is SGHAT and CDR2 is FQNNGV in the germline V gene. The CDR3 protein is CASSPSSGANVLTF. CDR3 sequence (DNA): TGTGCCAGCAGCCCTAGCTCTGGGGCCAACGTCCTGACTTTC.

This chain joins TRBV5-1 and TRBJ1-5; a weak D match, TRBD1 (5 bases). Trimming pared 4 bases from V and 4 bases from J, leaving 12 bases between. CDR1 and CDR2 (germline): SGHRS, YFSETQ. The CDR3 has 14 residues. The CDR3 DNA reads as TGCGCCAGCAGCCTCGACAGAAGAAATCAGCCCCAGCATTTT. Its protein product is CASSLDRRNQPQHF.

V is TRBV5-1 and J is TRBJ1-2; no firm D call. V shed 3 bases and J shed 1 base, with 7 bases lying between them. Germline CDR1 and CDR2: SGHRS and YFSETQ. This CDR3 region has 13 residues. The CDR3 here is CASSSQDNYGYTF. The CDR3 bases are TGCGCCAGCAGCTCCCAGGATAACTATGGCTACACCTTC. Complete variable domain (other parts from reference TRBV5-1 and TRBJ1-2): KAGVTQTPRYLIKTRGQQVTLSCSPISGHRSVSWYQQTPGQGLQFLFEYFSETQRNKGNFPGRFSGRQFSNSRSEMNVSTLELGDSALYLCASSSQDNYGYTFGSGTRLTVV.

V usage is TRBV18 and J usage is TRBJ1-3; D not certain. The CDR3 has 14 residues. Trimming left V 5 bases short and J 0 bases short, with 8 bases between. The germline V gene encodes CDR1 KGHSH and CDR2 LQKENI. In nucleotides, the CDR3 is TGTGCCAGCTCATTACAAGACTCTGGAAACACCATATATTTT. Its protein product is CASSLQDSGNTIYF.

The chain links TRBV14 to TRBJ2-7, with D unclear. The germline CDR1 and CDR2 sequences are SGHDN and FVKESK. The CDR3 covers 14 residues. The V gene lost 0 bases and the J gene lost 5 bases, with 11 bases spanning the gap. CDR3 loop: CASSQDRQLNEQYF. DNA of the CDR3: TGTGCCAGCAGCCAAGATCGTCAGCTAAACGAGCAGTACTTC.

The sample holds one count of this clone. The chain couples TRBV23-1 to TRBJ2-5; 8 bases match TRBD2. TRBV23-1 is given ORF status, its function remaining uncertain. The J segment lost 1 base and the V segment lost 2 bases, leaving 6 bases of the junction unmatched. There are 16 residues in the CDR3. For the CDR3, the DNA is TGCGCCAGCAGTCAAACTTACGGGGGGGCCCAAGAGACCCAGTACTTC. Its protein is CASSQTYGGAQETQYF.

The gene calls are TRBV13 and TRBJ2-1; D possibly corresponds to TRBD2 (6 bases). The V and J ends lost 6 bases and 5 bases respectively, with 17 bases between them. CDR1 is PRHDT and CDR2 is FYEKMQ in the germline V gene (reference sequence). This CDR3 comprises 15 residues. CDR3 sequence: CASRRGSRVNNEQFF. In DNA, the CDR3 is TGTGCCAGCAGGCGGGGCTCACGGGTCAACAATGAGCAGTTCTTC.

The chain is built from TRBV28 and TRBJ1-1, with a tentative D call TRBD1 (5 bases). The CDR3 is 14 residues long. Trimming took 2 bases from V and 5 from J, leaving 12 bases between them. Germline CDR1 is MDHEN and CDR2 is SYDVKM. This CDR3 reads CASSLGGLGTEAFF. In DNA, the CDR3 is TGTGCCAGCAGTTTAGGGGGGTTGGGGACTGAAGCTTTCTTT. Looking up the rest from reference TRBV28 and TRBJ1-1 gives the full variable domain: DVKVTQSSRYLVKRTGEKVFLECVQDMDHENMFWYRQDPGLGLRLIYFSYDVKMKEKGDIPEGYSVSREKKERFSLILESASTNQTSMYLCASSLGGLGTEAFFGQGTRLTVV.

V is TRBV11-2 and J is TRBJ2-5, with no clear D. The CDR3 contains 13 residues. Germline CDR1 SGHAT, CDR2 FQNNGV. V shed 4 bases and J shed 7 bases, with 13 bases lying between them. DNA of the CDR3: TGTGCCAGCAGCTCGACCCGGGTTGGGACCCAGTACTTC. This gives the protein CASSSTRVGTQYF.

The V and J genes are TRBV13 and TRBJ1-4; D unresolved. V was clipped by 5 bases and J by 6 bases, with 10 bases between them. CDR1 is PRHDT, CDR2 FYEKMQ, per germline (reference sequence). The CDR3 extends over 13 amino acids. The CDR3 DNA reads TGTGCCAGCAGCATGAGAGGACATGAAAAACTGTTTTTT. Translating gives CASSMRGHEKLFF.

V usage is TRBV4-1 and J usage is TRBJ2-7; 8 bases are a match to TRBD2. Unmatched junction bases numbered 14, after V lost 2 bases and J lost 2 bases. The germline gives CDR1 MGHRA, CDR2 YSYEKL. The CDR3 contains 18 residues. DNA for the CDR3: TGCGCCAGCAGCCAATTCCCATTTCTTCCGGGACTAGCCTACGAGCAGTACTTC. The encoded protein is CASSQFPFLPGLAYEQYF.

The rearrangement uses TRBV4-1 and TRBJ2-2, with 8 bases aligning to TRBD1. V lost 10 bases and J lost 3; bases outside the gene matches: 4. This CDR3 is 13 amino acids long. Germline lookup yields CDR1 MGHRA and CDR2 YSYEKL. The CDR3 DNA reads TGCGCCACCGGACAGGGACACACCGGGGAGCTGTTTTTT. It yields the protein CATGQGHTGELFF.

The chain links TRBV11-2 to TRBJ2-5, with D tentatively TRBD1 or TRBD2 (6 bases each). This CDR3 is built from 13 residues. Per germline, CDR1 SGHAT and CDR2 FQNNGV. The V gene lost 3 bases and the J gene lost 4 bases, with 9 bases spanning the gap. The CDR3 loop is CASSLKGGETQYF. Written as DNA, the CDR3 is TGTGCCAGCAGCTTGAAGGGGGGAGAGACCCAGTACTTC.

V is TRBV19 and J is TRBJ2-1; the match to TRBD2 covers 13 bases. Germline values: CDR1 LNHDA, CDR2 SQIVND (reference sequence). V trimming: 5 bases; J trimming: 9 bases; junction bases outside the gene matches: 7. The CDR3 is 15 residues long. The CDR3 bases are TGTGCCAGTAGTTCCGGGACTAGCGGGAAGGGTGAGCAGTTCTTC. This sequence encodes CASSSGTSGKGEQFF.

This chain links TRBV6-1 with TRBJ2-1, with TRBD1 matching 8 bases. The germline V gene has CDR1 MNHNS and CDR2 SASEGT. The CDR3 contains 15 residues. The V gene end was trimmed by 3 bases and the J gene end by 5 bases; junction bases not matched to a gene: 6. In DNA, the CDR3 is TGTGCCAGCAGTGATACTGGACAGGGAAACAATGAGCAGTTCTTC. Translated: CASSDTGQGNNEQFF.

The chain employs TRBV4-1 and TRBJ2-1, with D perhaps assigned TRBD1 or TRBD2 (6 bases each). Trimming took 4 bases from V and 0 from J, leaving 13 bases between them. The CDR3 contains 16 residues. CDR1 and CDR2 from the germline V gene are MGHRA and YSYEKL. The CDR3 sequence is CASSPGAALSYNEQFF. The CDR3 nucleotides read TGCGCCAGCAGCCCGGGGGCGGCCCTCTCCTACAATGAGCAGTTCTTC.

In DNA, the CDR3 is TGTGCCAGCAGGCAACAGGGAGGCTACGAGCAGTACTTC. Its translation: CASRQQGGYEQYF. This chain joins TRBV6-6 and TRBJ2-7; D is possibly TRBD1 or TRBD2 (6 bases each). V dropped 6 bases and J dropped 3 bases, with 12 bases sitting between them. The CDR3 extends over 13 amino acids. Germline V gives CDR1 MNHNY, CDR2 SVGAGI (reference sequence).

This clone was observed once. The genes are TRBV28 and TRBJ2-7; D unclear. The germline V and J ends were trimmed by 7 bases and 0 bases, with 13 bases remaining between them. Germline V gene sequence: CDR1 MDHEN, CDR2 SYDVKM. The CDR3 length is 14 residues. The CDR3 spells CASTTVSSSYEQYF. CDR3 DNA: TGTGCCAGCACCACAGTGAGCAGCTCCTACGAGCAGTACTTC.

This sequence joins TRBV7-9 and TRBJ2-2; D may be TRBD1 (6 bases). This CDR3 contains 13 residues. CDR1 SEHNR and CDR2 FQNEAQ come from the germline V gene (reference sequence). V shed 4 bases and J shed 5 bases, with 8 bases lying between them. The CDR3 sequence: CASSSDRTGELFF. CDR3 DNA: TGTGCCAGCAGCTCCGACAGGACCGGGGAGCTGTTTTTT.

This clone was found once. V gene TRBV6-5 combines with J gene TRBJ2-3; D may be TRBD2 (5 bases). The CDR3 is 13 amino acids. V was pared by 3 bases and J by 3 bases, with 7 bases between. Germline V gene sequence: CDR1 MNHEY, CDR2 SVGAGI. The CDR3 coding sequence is TGTGCCAGCAGTTATACGGGGACAGATACGCAGTATTTT. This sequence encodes CASSYTGTDTQYF.

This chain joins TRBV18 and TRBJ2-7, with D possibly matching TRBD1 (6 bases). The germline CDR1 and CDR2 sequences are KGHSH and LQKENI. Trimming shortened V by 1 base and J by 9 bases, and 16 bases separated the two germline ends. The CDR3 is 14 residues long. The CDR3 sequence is CASSPQRTGSGQYF. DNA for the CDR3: TGTGCCAGCTCACCACAGCGAACAGGGTCGGGGCAGTACTTC.

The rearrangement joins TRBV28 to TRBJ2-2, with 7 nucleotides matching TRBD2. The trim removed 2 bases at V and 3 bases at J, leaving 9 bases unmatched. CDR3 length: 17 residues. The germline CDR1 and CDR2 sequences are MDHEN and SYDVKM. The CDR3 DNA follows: TGTGCCAGCAGTTTACATTTTAGCGGGCGCTACACCGGGGAGCTGTTTTTT. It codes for CASSLHFSGRYTGELFF.